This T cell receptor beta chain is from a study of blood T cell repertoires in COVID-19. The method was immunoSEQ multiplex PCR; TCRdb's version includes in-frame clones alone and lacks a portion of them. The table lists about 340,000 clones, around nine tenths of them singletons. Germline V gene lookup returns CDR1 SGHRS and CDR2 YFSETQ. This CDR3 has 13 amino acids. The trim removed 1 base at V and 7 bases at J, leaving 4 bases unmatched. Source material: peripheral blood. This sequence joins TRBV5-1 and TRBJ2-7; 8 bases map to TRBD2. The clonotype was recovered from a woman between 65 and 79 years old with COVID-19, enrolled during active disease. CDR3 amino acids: CASSLSGGREQYF. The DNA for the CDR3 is TGCGCCAGCAGCTTGAGCGGGGGCAGGGAGCAGTACTTC.